Listed below are T cell receptor beta chains from one sample, sequenced in a study of metastatic and nonmetastatic thyroid tumors. TCRdb re-called the PCR reads via MiXCR. The sample holds 25,000 to 35,000 clones, approximately 17% seen once. The material sequenced was blood. Receptors originate from a female donor with papillary thyroid cancer or a benign thyroid nodule (not recorded which). Some clones in this sample may be carry-over from other donors' samples. The CDR3 runs from the conserved cysteine through the conserved F or W. D genes are given only for firm matches. Clone size is not always given. Where it is, it says once, few, many or a class for expanded clones.

v_gene,j_gene,abundance,d_gene,CDR3nt,CDR3aa
TRBV7-9,TRBJ2-4,many,TRBD1,TGTGCCAGCAGCCCCGGACAGGGTAGAAACATTCAGTACTTC,CASSPGQGRNIQYF
TRBV5-4,TRBJ2-7,many,TRBD2,TGTGCCAGCAGCTTGCCTAGCGGGGGATTCTACGAGCAGTACTTC,CASSLPSGGFYEQYF
TRBV27,TRBJ2-7,NA,NA,TGTGCCAGCAGTGCCTCTGGGCGGGATATCTACGAGCAGTACTTC,CASSASGRDIYEQYF
TRBV13,TRBJ2-1,NA,TRBD1,TGTGCCAGCAGCTTCTTAGGGGACGACAGGGCGAATGAGCAGTTCTTC,CASSFLGDDRANEQFF
TRBV2,TRBJ1-6,many,TRBD1,TGTGCCAGCAGTCCGGGACAGGGGACTTCACCCCTCCACTTT,CASSPGQGTSPLHF
TRBV9,TRBJ2-1,many,NA,TGTGCCAGCAGCGTAAACCCCAGTACAGACAATGAGCAGTTCTTC,CASSVNPSTDNEQFF
TRBV5-1,TRBJ2-2,few,NA,TGCGCCAGCATCCAGGACATGGAGAACACCGGGGAGCTGTTTTTT,CASIQDMENTGELFF
TRBV5-5,TRBJ2-7,many,NA,TGTGCCAGCAGCTTGGATGGGGGGGCGTACTTC,CASSLDGGAYF
TRBV5-1,TRBJ2-3,many,NA,TGCGCCAGCAGCTGGGCTAAGACAGGAGATGGCACAGATACGCAGTATTTT,CASSWAKTGDGTDTQYF
TRBV20-1,TRBJ2-6,NA,NA,TGCAGTGCTAGGGACTCTGGGGCCAACGTCCTGACTTTC,CSARDSGANVLTF
TRBV28,TRBJ2-7,few,TRBD2,TGTGCCAGTAGTCCCAACAGGGCTAGCGGGAATTACGAGCAGTACTTC,CASSPNRASGNYEQYF
TRBV28,TRBJ2-7,medium-sized,NA,TGTGCCAGCATGTCTCTCGGACATTCCTACGAGCAGTACTTC,CASMSLGHSYEQYF
TRBV10-2,TRBJ2-1,many,TRBD1,TGCGCCAGCAGTGAGCCCCTTGTCGGGACAGTGTCCTACAATGAGCAGTTCTTC,CASSEPLVGTVSYNEQFF
TRBV20-1,TRBJ1-1,NA,NA,TGCAGTACGCCGGGACGAGGAGATGAAGCTTTCTTT,CSTPGRGDEAFF
TRBV4-3,TRBJ2-7,many,NA,TGCGCCAGCAGCCAAGATTGGGCGGGGTACGAGCAGTACTTC,CASSQDWAGYEQYF
TRBV5-4,TRBJ1-1,many,TRBD1,TGTGCCAGTGGGGAACAGGGGACTAAAGCTTTCTTT,CASGEQGTKAFF
TRBV5-1,TRBJ1-4,many,TRBD1,TGCGCCAGCAGCCGAGGACAGGGGACTAATGAAAAACTGTTTTTT,CASSRGQGTNEKLFF
TRBV12-3/TRBV12-4,TRBJ1-2,many,TRBD1,TGTGCCAGCAGCAAGACAGGGTTGGACTACACCTTC,CASSKTGLDYTF
TRBV3-1,TRBJ2-1,many,NA,TGTGCCAGCAGCCAAGTTCAGGGTGGGGGGCAGTTCTTC,CASSQVQGGGQFF
TRBV19,TRBJ2-5,many,NA,TGTGCCAGTAGCACAGGGTCCCAAGAGACCCAGTACTTC,CASSTGSQETQYF
TRBV7-8,TRBJ2-7,once,TRBD1,TGTACCAGCAGCCCTCGGGGACAGGGAGTCCACGAGCAGTACTTC,CTSSPRGQGVHEQYF
TRBV5-1,TRBJ2-3,many,NA,TGCGCCAGCAGCCCGAAACTAGCACCCTCTATCACAGATACGCAGTATTTT,CASSPKLAPSITDTQYF
TRBV20-1,TRBJ2-3,many,NA,TGCAGTGCTAGAGATCCAAACAGAGCAGATACGCAGTATTTT,CSARDPNRADTQYF
TRBV4-3,TRBJ2-7,many,TRBD2,TGCGCCAGCAGCCAAGCTAGCGGGAACCCGTGGTACGAGCAGTACTTC,CASSQASGNPWYEQYF
TRBV6-1,TRBJ1-2,NA,TRBD1,TGTGCCAGCAGTCGGACAGGGTGGCCTGGTTGCTACACCTTC,CASSRTGWPGCYTF
TRBV20-1,TRBJ1-5,NA,NA,TGCAGTGCTAGGGAACGACAAGGAAGGTATAGCAATCAGCCCCAGCATTTT,CSARERQGRYSNQPQHF
TRBV5-6,TRBJ2-2,few,NA,TGTGCCAGCAGCTTCCAGTACACCGGGGAGCTGTTTTTT,CASSFQYTGELFF
TRBV4-1,TRBJ1-4,many,NA,TGCGCCAGCAGCCAACACCCGGGGGCCGTTACAACTAATGAAAAACTGTTTTTT,CASSQHPGAVTTNEKLFF
TRBV11-2,TRBJ2-5,NA,NA,TGTGCCAGCATCTTAATAACAGTGGCTCAAGAGACCCAGTACTTC,CASILITVAQETQYF
TRBV20-1,TRBJ2-5,many,NA,TGCAGCGCTCGTCAGGGGAGGTATCGACAAGAGACCCAGTACTTC,CSARQGRYRQETQYF
TRBV12-3/TRBV12-4,TRBJ1-2,many,TRBD1,TGTGCCAGCAGTCGACAGGGAGGCTACACCTTC,CASSRQGGYTF
TRBV6-4,TRBJ2-1,many,NA,TGTGCCAGCAGTGACTCGAGCGGCTCCTACAATGAGCAGTTCTTC,CASSDSSGSYNEQFF
TRBV27,TRBJ2-7,many,NA,TGTGCCAGCAGTTTCCTCCCAGACTACGAGCAGTACTTC,CASSFLPDYEQYF
TRBV6-1,TRBJ2-7,medium-sized,NA,TGTGCCAGCAGCCAGAGCCGGGAGCAGTACTTC,CASSQSREQYF
TRBV6-1,TRBJ2-1,many,NA,TGTGCCAGCAGCCCCGCGCGCAATGAGCAGTTCTTC,CASSPARNEQFF
TRBV12-3/TRBV12-4,TRBJ1-5,many,NA,TGTGCCAGCAGCCGAGGGCACGGCGGCAATCAGCCCCAGCATTTT,CASSRGHGGNQPQHF
TRBV14,TRBJ2-5,many,TRBD2,TGTGCCAGCAGCCAAGGTCGACTAGCGGTTAAAGAGACCCAGTACTTC,CASSQGRLAVKETQYF
TRBV4-2,TRBJ2-5,NA,NA,TGTGCCAGCAGCCAAGATATGTCCAGGGTTGAAAGTATTGAGACCCAGTACTTC,CASSQDMSRVESIETQYF
TRBV4-1,TRBJ2-7,many,TRBD1,TGCGCCAGCAGCCAAGAAATCAACAGGGGCTACGAGCAGTACTTC,CASSQEINRGYEQYF
TRBV5-1,TRBJ1-2,many,NA,TGCGCCAGCAGCCCAGCCCGAGCTAACTATGGCTACACCTTC,CASSPARANYGYTF
TRBV29-1,TRBJ2-7,NA,NA,TGCAGCGTTCGGGGATCCACAGGGATCTACGAGCAGTACTTC,CSVRGSTGIYEQYF
TRBV4-1,TRBJ1-5,NA,NA,TGCGCCAACAGCCAAGATGGGTTGGGGGTTGGGAATCAGCCCCAGCATTTT,CANSQDGLGVGNQPQHF
TRBV6-1,TRBJ2-6,many,NA,TGTGCCAGCAGTGAAGCGGGCTCTGGGGCCAACGTCCTGACTTTC,CASSEAGSGANVLTF
TRBV6-1,TRBJ2-1,many,TRBD1,TGTGCCAGCAGGGGACAGGGGGCGTCTTCCTACAATGAGCAGTTCTTC,CASRGQGASSYNEQFF
TRBV10-3,TRBJ2-2,many,TRBD2,TGTGCCATCAGTGAAGGACTAGCGGGAGCCGGGGAGCTGTTTTTT,CAISEGLAGAGELFF
TRBV20-1,TRBJ2-7,NA,NA,TGCAGCCAGGGCAGGTCCCACGAGCAGCACTTC,CSQGRSHEQHF
TRBV6-1,TRBJ2-5,many,NA,TGTGCCAGCAGTGAAGCTGAGGGGGGCGGCCAAGAGACCCAGTACTTC,CASSEAEGGGQETQYF
TRBV4-1,TRBJ1-3,many,NA,TGCGCCAGCAGCCAAGGTCTCCGGGGGCCAGTTTCTGGAAACACCATATATTTT,CASSQGLRGPVSGNTIYF
TRBV19,TRBJ2-1,many,NA,TGTGCCAGTAGTATCGGGGCAGGGGTCAATGAGCAGTTCTTC,CASSIGAGVNEQFF
TRBV3-1,TRBJ2-7,NA,TRBD2,TGTGCCAGCAGCCAAGATCCCGGGACTAGGGGGGAGCAGTACTTC,CASSQDPGTRGEQYF
TRBV5-1,TRBJ1-1,many,TRBD1,TGCGCCAGCAATTACCGGAGTACAGGGGTGAACACTGAAGCTTTCTTT,CASNYRSTGVNTEAFF
TRBV6-1,TRBJ2-1,medium-sized,TRBD1,TGTGCCAGCAGTGAATACAGGGGCAGTGCAGGTGAGCAGTTCTTC,CASSEYRGSAGEQFF
TRBV6-1,TRBJ2-2,many,NA,TGTGCCAGCAGTGAAAACAGGGAGGTACCCGGGGAGCTGTTTTTT,CASSENREVPGELFF
TRBV20-1,TRBJ2-5,many,NA,TGCAGTGCTGAATTAGAGACCCAGTACTTC,CSAELETQYF
TRBV7-9,TRBJ2-7,NA,NA,TGTGCCAGCAGCTTAGCGGGAGGAAGCTCCTACGAGCAGTACTTC,CASSLAGGSSYEQYF